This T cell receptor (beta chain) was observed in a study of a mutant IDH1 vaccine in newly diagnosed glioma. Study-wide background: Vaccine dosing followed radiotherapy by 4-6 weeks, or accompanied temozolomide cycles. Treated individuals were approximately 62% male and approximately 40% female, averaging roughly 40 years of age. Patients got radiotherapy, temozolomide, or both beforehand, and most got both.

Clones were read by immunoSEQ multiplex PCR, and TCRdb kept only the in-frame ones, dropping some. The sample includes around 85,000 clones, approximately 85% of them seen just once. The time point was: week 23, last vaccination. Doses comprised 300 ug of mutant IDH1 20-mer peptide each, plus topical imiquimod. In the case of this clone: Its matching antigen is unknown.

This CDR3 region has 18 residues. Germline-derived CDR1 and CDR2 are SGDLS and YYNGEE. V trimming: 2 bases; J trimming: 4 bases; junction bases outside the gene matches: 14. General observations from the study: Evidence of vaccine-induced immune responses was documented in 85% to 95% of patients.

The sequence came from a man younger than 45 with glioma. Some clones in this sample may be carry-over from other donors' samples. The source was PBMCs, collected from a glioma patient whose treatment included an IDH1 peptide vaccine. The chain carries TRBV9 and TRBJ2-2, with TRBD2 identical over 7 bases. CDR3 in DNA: TGTGCCAGCAGCGTCTCCCCTTCGGGGGACTATACCACCGGGGAGCTGTTTTTT. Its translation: CASSVSPSGDYTTGELFF.